Listed below are T cell receptor beta chains from one sample, sequenced in a study of T cells in Graves' hyperthyroidism and ophthalmopathy. MiXCR, run by TCRdb on the multiplex PCR reads, gives a single entry per CDR3 protein. The sample lists approximately 740,000 distinct CDR3 sequences; 13% to 15% were seen once. Sequencing input: blood. These receptors all come from a woman between 18 and 30 years old with Graves' hyperthyroidism. The CDR3 runs from the conserved cysteine through the conserved F or W. A D gene is named only where the DNA matches it firmly. Size values are once, few and many counts, or a class for expanded clones, and some rows have none.

14,TRBV28,TRBJ2-7,many,.,CASSVTRGAYEQYF,TGTGCCAGCAGTGTGACTCGAGGGGCCTACGAGCAGTACTTC
17,TRBV27,TRBJ2-1,many,TRBD2,CASSPRTLAGGPVEQFF,TGTGCCAGCAGTCCACGCACCCTAGCGGGAGGGCCCGTTGAGCAGTTCTTC
13,TRBV11-3,TRBJ1-1,many,.,CASSSHRDAEAFF,TGTGCCAGCAGCTCCCACAGGGACGCTGAAGCTTTCTTT
17,TRBV11-2,TRBJ2-7,many,.,CASRSRGNGLSSYEQYF,TGTGCCAGCAGATCTCGGGGGAACGGATTGAGCTCCTACGAGCAGTACTTC
17,TRBV4-3,TRBJ2-2,.,TRBD1,CASSQEFGTGIVGELFF,TGCGCCAGCAGCCAAGAATTCGGGACAGGGATCGTCGGGGAGCTGTTTTTT
14,TRBV5-1,TRBJ1-1,many,.,CASSPQEVNTEAFF,TGCGCCAGCAGCCCACAAGAAGTGAACACTGAAGCTTTCTTT
16,TRBV5-5,TRBJ2-7,.,TRBD1,CASSLGLTGGSYEQYF,TGTGCCAGCAGCCTTGGTTTGACAGGGGGCTCCTACGAGCAGTACTTC
14,TRBV7-2,TRBJ1-2,many,.,CASSRTVRAGGYTF,TGTGCCAGCAGCCGGACAGTCAGGGCGGGAGGCTACACCTTC
13,TRBV5-1,TRBJ2-7,.,.,CASSVEGGGEQYF,TGTGCCAGCAGCGTAGAAGGAGGGGGCGAGCAGTACTTC
16,TRBV2,TRBJ1-3,.,.,CASSRQPLSSGNTIYF,TGTGCCAGCAGCAGACAGCCTCTTAGCTCTGGAAACACCATATATTTT
13,TRBV30,TRBJ2-1,many,.,CAWTPQPHREQFF,TGTGCCTGGACCCCCCAACCTCATCGCGAGCAGTTCTTC
12,TRBV9,TRBJ1-1,.,.,CASSVVGGTAFF,TGTGCCAGCAGCGTAGTGGGAGGGACAGCTTTCTTT
12,TRBV30,TRBJ1-5,many,.,CAWNEGNQPQHF,TGTGCCTGGAACGAAGGCAATCAGCCCCAGCATTTT
15,TRBV18,TRBJ2-1,many,.,CASSRLRVGYDEQFF,TGTGCCAGCTCACGGCTCAGAGTAGGCTACGATGAGCAGTTCTTC
15,TRBV7-2,TRBJ1-1,many,TRBD1,CASSSTGGWNTEAFF,TGTGCCAGCAGCTCGACAGGGGGCTGGAACACTGAAGCTTTCTTT
14,TRBV10-1,TRBJ2-7,.,.,CAREDGRPRDEQYF,TGCGCCCGCGAAGACGGACGGCCTCGCGACGAGCAGTACTTC